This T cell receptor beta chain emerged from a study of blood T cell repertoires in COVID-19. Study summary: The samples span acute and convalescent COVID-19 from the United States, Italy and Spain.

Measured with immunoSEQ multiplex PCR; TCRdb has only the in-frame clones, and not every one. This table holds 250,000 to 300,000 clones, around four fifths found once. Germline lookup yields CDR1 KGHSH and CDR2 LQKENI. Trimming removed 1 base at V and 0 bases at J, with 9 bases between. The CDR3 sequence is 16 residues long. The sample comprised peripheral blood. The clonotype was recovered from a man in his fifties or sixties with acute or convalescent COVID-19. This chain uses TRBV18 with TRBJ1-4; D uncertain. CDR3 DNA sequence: TGTGCCAGCTCACCACGAACAGCCACAACTAATGAAAAACTGTTTTTT. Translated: CASSPRTATTNEKLFF.